The T cell receptor beta chain under discussion was sequenced for a study of radiation and T cells in renal cell carcinoma (dated by TCRdb to 2020 to 2022). With respect to the entire study: TCR beta sequencing covered 50 to 55 samples in total, comprising around 25 tumors and approximately 27 peripheral blood samples. A total of roughly 4 million unique CDR3 nucleotide sequences, encoding 2.5 million to 3 million unique CDR3 amino acid sequences, were found across all 55 or so samples. The final blood draw took place at 4 weeks after radiation, the same time as nephrectomy. The paper's findings and limits, for the study overall: In blood, the top tumor clonotypes increased between baseline and 2 weeks post-radiation and then shrank by 4 weeks, which suggests that tumor-resident clones expanded only transiently. No pretreatment tumor biopsies were available, so the baseline intratumoral presence of clonotypes could not be determined. With a single-armed trial design, the study had no way to address how radiation dose or scheduling affects the TCR repertoire. Blood repertoire dynamics were not followed beyond 4 weeks after treatment.

Remarks on this clone: The antigen it recognizes is unknown. Base qualities are not recorded, but no much larger clone differs from it by a single base.

In the germline V gene, CDR1 corresponds to SGHRS and CDR2 to YFSETQ. The CDR3 runs 13 residues from the cysteine to the phenylalanine. The kept DNA is CDR3 alone, 39 bases in frame from the first base. At the junction V is shortened by 5 bases and J by 12 bases, with 18 bases in between. Taken with the paper, the label for time point translates to: blood 4 weeks post-SBRT, at nephrectomy. The treatment or condition label, read with the paper, signifies: 15 Gy SBRT to primary tumor, nephrectomy 4 weeks later. The samples were drawn from a clinical trial, where primary renal cell carcinomas were treated with 15 Gy of stereotactic body radiation therapy and then removed by nephrectomy 4 weeks afterward. Serial peripheral blood from radiation-treated patients was sampled at baseline, 2 weeks and 4 weeks after SBRT to track tumor-enriched clonotypes. All patients had renal cell carcinoma with clear cell pathology. The QIAamp DNA Blood Mini Kit (Qiagen) was used to prepare genomic DNA for TCR sequencing. Only samples passing all quality control checks were included in the analyses.

TCR beta libraries were generated from genomic DNA with the immunoSEQ kit, following the manufacturer's recommendations. For library preparation, a first multiplex PCR was performed with proprietary primers, followed by a second PCR in which unique barcodes were added, and bead cleanups were performed after each round. Each sample batch included a kit-provided positive control reaction and a negative control reaction. The final libraries underwent checking on an Agilent 4200 TapeStation D1000 ScreenTape, volumetric pooling, and quantification by qPCR. An Illumina NextSeq500 fitted with a MidOutput 150-cycle cartridge performed the sequencing, running 156 Read1 cycles and 15 Index1 cycles with the kit's custom primers. The pooled library was loaded at about 1 pM, and approximately 18% PhiX control was spiked in. On the study's bioinformatics: The vendor-processed data were analyzed in R, and a clonotype was defined as all T cells that share the same CDR3 nucleotide sequence. In the clone abundance analyses, frequencies were normalized to the 10,000 most abundant clones in each sample. Public T cell clones, averaging fewer than five per sample, were removed before analysis. Tumor-enriched clonotypes and baseline blood-enriched clonotypes were defined as those with an abundance difference of at least 32-fold between compartments. Clonotypes expanded or contracted between blood time points were identified with a beta-binomial differential abundance model. Tumor-blood repertoire similarity was measured with the Baroni-Urbani and Buser coefficient, and group comparisons used two-tailed Wilcoxon tests in R. TCRdb carries this immuneACCESS record with in-frame sequences only. Its versions omit some clonotypes, under half of them owing to an unresolved V gene in the studies checked, with the rest unexplained. The V and J calls and clone size come from that table; D and trimming were worked out from the DNA. For this sample the table gives over 120,000 clones, of which around 88% were detected only once. Together, the top ten hold around 17% of the sample.

This sequence was found in a woman between 50 and 59 years old with renal cell carcinoma. This specimen was blood, taken from a patient whose treatment included radiotherapy and nephrectomy. The sequence joins TRBV5-1 to TRBJ2-1; the D gene cannot be named for sure. This receptor has the CDR3 CASSLPSLEAQFF. The DNA sequence reads TGCGCCAGCAGTTTGCCAAGTCTCGAGGCGCAGTTCTTC.